This T cell receptor (beta chain) was recorded in a study of T cell responses to AZD1222 COVID-19 vaccine. Pooling of second doses given at about 4 or about 12 weeks was done. After removal of 4 bases from V and 4 bases from J, the junction contained 2 bases not matched to a gene. Germline loops: CDR1 MNHEY, CDR2 SMNVEV (reference sequence). The CDR3 is 13 residues long. As to this clone: Its antigen is still unknown.

Sequenced by immunoSEQ multiplex PCR; TCRdb stores in-frame clones only, minus some. The profile shows nearly 110,000 clones, 80% to 95% of them singletons. General study points: In a largely white British group with more females than males, clonal diversity was possibly underestimated. Repertoires were collected only later (after the peak T cell response had occurred).

The V and J genes are TRBV27 and TRBJ2-7; 9 nucleotides line up with TRBD1. The sample consisted of peripheral blood, taken 28 days after the second AZD1222 dose. The TCR was taken from an adult who received the AZD1222 COVID-19 vaccine. The CDR3 spells CASSWGQGYEQYF. CDR3 bases: TGTGCCAGCAGTTGGGGACAGGGATACGAGCAGTACTTC.